The TCR beta chain under discussion was sequenced for a study of T cells in Graves' hyperthyroidism and ophthalmopathy. This clonotype was seen many times. Its specificity is not known. What was amplified from RNA transcripts were TCR beta CDR3 regions. With the HTBI primer set, the TCR CDR3 went through a first round of RT-PCR. MiXCR was run by TCRdb on the multiplex PCR reads, yielding one entry per CDR3 protein. The sample yields 300,000 to 450,000 distinct CDR3 sequences, roughly 13% seen once. Study observations and caveats: Most thyroid-expanded clonotypes above 0.001 were also found in blood. The model anticipated ophthalmopathy a median around 6 months pre-onset.

Per germline, CDR1 SGHRS and CDR2 YFSETQ. The CDR3 is made up of 15 amino acids. J lost 5 bases, V lost 3 bases, and 3 bases had no gene match. Fresh 10 ml peripheral blood yielded PBMCs. The sequenced material came from blood. The TCR was taken from a woman between 18 and 29 years old with Graves' hyperthyroidism. The chain has TRBV5-1 and TRBJ2-1; 12 bases agree with TRBD2. In DNA form, the CDR3 reads TGCGCCAGCAGCTCCCGACTAGCGGGGGACAATGAGCAGTTCTTC. It is translated as CASSSRLAGDNEQFF. Together with reference TRBV5-1 and TRBJ2-1, the CDR3 gives the full variable domain: KAGVTQTPRYLIKTRGQQVTLSCSPISGHRSVSWYQQTPGQGLQFLFEYFSETQRNKGNFPGRFSGRQFSNSRSEMNVSTLELGDSALYLCASSSRLAGDNEQFFGPGTRLTVL.